This T cell receptor (beta chain) was sequenced during a study of T cell responses to AZD1222 COVID-19 vaccine. Only in-frame clones appear in the TCRdb table, and some are missing; sequencing was by immunoSEQ multiplex PCR. The table includes about 150,000 clones, around 92% detected once. The ends were cut back, 1 base at V and 8 bases at J, with 8 bases in the middle. CDR3 length equals 12 residues. The V gene's germline CDR1 is LGHNA and CDR2 YSLEER. The clonotype originates from an adult in good health. The material was peripheral blood, obtained on day 0 of AZD1222 vaccination. The chain employs TRBV4-3 and TRBJ1-2; maybe TRBD1 (6 bases). For the CDR3, the DNA is TGCGCCAGCAGCCAAGTCGGGGGCGGCTACACCTTC. It specifies CASSQVGGGYTF.